The rows below give T cell receptor beta chains drawn from one sample of a study of CD8 T cells in ankylosing spondylitis. TCRdb redid the calling of the 5' RACE reads with MiXCR, one entry per CDR3 protein. The repertoire holds 50,000 to 75,000 distinct CDR3 sequences, 6.2% seen once, with around 5% in the top ten. The sequenced sample was synovial fluid, either unsorted or a sorted T cell fraction (not recorded which). All receptors derive from a male donor with ankylosing spondylitis. Each CDR3 is given with its conserved first and last residue. D genes are given only for firm matches. For some rows the clone size is stated as once, few or many, or as a class when expanded; others skip it.

j_call | v_call | clone_size | d_call | cdr3_aa | cdr3_nt
TRBJ2-3 | TRBV7-2 | NA | TRBD2 | CASSLGAGEEDTQYF | TGTGCCAGCAGTCTAGGAGCGGGAGAAGAAGATACGCAGTATTTT
TRBJ1-5 | TRBV2 | many | NA | CASKVTMNQPQHF | TGTGCCAGCAAGGTCACAATGAATCAGCCCCAGCATTTT
TRBJ1-2 | TRBV3-1 | NA | NA | CASRPGVNYGYTF | TGTGCCAGCAGACCTGGGGTGAACTATGGCTACACCTTC
TRBJ1-2 | TRBV28 | few | NA | CASSQSQTYGYTF | TGTGCCAGCAGCCAGTCTCAAACCTATGGCTACACCTTC
TRBJ2-1 | TRBV11-3 | once | NA | CASSLLPGRTYNEQFF | TGTGCCAGCAGCTTACTGCCCGGGCGCACCTACAATGAGCAGTTCTTC
TRBJ2-1 | TRBV5-4 | many | NA | CASSLTNNEQFF | TGTGCCAGCAGCCTGACGAACAATGAGCAGTTCTTC
TRBJ1-3 | TRBV18 | many | NA | CASSPGDLPPVYF | TGTGCCAGCTCACCAGGGGACCTACCGCCAGTCTATTTT
TRBJ2-1 | TRBV7-3 | many | TRBD2 | CASSLDRAGGYNEQFF | TGTGCCAGCAGCTTAGATCGAGCGGGAGGGTACAATGAGCAGTTCTTC
TRBJ2-1 | TRBV10-3 | many | TRBD2 | CAISELTSGRADEQFF | TGTGCCATCAGTGAGTTGACTAGCGGGAGGGCCGATGAGCAGTTCTTC
TRBJ2-6 | TRBV4-2 | many | NA | CASSQDLESRANVLTF | TGTGCCAGCAGCCAAGATCTGGAGAGTAGGGCCAACGTCCTGACTTTC
TRBJ1-3 | TRBV5-1 | few | NA | CASSLTGNSGNTIYF | TGCGCCAGCAGCTTGACCGGGAACTCTGGAAACACCATATATTTT
TRBJ2-3 | TRBV5-1 | NA | NA | CASSLARDLDTQYF | TGCGCCAGCAGCTTGGCCCGGGACCTAGATACGCAGTATTTT
TRBJ2-1 | TRBV2 | few | NA | CASSGHRETNEQFF | TGTGCCAGCAGTGGTCACAGGGAGACCAATGAGCAGTTCTTC
TRBJ2-7 | TRBV20-1 | NA | TRBD2 | CSARLAGLYEQYF | TGCAGTGCTAGGCTAGCGGGATTATACGAGCAGTACTTC
TRBJ2-5 | TRBV11-2 | few | TRBD2 | CASSLDLLREYQETQYF | TGTGCCAGCAGCTTAGATCTCCTGCGGGAGTACCAAGAGACCCAGTACTTC
TRBJ2-1 | TRBV11-2 | NA | TRBD2 | CASSPPGVAGVGEQFF | TGTGCCAGCAGCCCCCCTGGGGTAGCGGGAGTGGGTGAGCAGTTCTTC
TRBJ2-7 | TRBV3-1 | NA | TRBD2 | CASSQAGTIFSYEQYF | TGTGCCAGCAGCCAAGCCGGGACTATTTTCTCCTACGAGCAGTACTTC
TRBJ2-7 | TRBV10-3 | NA | TRBD2 | CAISSMGSGSYEQYF | TGTGCCATCAGCTCGATGGGTAGCGGGAGCTACGAGCAGTACTTC
TRBJ1-6 | TRBV5-5 | NA | NA | CASSFSRANSPLHF | TGTGCCAGCAGCTTTAGCCGGGCTAATTCACCCCTCCACTTT
TRBJ2-7 | TRBV6-5 | many | TRBD2 | CASSTISSGLAYEQYF | TGTGCCAGCAGTACTATATCTAGCGGTCTTGCTTACGAGCAGTACTTC
TRBJ2-1 | TRBV4-1 | few | TRBD2 | CASSQDGGLLAGIGHEQFF | TGCGCCAGCAGCCAAGATGGGGGCCTTCTAGCGGGAATCGGTCATGAGCAGTTCTTC
TRBJ2-7 | TRBV5-1 | many | TRBD1 | CASGNGGQGVYEQYF | TGCGCCAGCGGTAATGGTGGACAGGGGGTCTACGAGCAGTACTTC
TRBJ2-4 | TRBV28 | few | TRBD1 | CASSPGTGVLTPLF | TGTGCCAGCAGTCCGGGGACAGGGGTTCTTACTCCACTGTTC
TRBJ1-5 | TRBV12-3/TRBV12-4 | NA | NA | CASSLQTSNQPQHF | TGTGCCAGCAGTTTGCAGACCTCCAATCAGCCCCAGCATTTT
TRBJ2-1 | TRBV5-1 | many | TRBD2 | CASSISGSSYNEQFF | TGCGCCAGCAGCATTAGCGGGAGCTCCTACAATGAGCAGTTCTTC
TRBJ2-3 | TRBV3-1 | NA | NA | CASSQEGGISDTQYF | TGTGCCAGCAGCCAAGAAGGCGGGATTTCAGATACGCAGTATTTT
TRBJ2-5 | TRBV5-1 | NA | TRBD1 | CASSSPGQGIELLYF | TGCGCCAGCAGCTCACCCGGACAGGGCATTGAGCTGCTGTACTTC
TRBJ1-2 | TRBV5-1 | few | NA | CASSLRGADRGYTF | TGCGCCAGCAGCTTACGGGGCGCTGATCGAGGCTACACCTTC
TRBJ2-5 | TRBV5-1 | NA | TRBD1 | CASSFTGVEETQYF | TGCGCCAGCAGCTTTACAGGGGTCGAAGAGACCCAGTACTTC
TRBJ2-6 | TRBV7-2 | many | TRBD1 | CASSWRQGQTGANVLTF | TGTGCCAGCAGCTGGAGACAGGGACAAACTGGGGCCAACGTCCTGACTTTC
TRBJ2-1 | TRBV6-2/TRBV6-3 | NA | TRBD2 | CASSSPTSGHTYNEQFF | TGTGCCAGCAGTTCCCCGACTAGCGGGCATACCTACAATGAGCAGTTCTTC
TRBJ1-4 | TRBV28 | NA | NA | CASSSTGRQNEKLFF | TGTGCCAGCAGTTCTACAGGGAGGCAAAATGAAAAACTGTTTTTT
TRBJ2-4 | TRBV6-2/TRBV6-3 | few | NA | CASRWDGAVNIQYF | TGTGCCAGCAGATGGGATGGGGCAGTAAACATTCAGTACTTC
TRBJ2-5 | TRBV29-1 | many | NA | CSVKATGKETQYF | TGCAGCGTCAAGGCCACGGGGAAAGAGACCCAGTACTTC
TRBJ2-1 | TRBV30 | NA | TRBD2 | CAWDRAGVPLGNEQFF | TGTGCCTGGGATAGAGCGGGAGTACCCTTAGGCAATGAGCAGTTCTTC
TRBJ1-5 | TRBV3-1 | few | NA | CASSPLQGPGNQPQHF | TGTGCCAGCAGCCCCCTCCAGGGTCCTGGCAATCAGCCCCAGCATTTT
TRBJ2-7 | TRBV19 | few | TRBD1 | CASSMLPTGVEQYF | TGTGCCAGTAGTATGCTCCCCACAGGGGTCGAGCAGTACTTC
TRBJ1-5 | TRBV6-2/TRBV6-3 | many | NA | CASESSRRLGNQPQHF | TGTGCCAGCGAGTCATCGAGGAGGTTGGGCAATCAGCCCCAGCATTTT
TRBJ2-5 | TRBV29-1 | medium-sized | TRBD1 | CSALTGLGETQYF | TGCAGCGCATTGACAGGGTTAGGAGAGACCCAGTACTTC
TRBJ1-6 | TRBV20-1 | few | NA | CSARAPLLSSYNSPLHF | TGCAGTGCTAGAGCTCCGCTACTGAGCTCCTATAATTCACCCCTCCACTTT
TRBJ2-7 | TRBV28 | many | TRBD2 | CASIPHGTSGVSYEQYF | TGTGCCAGCATACCTCATGGGACTAGCGGAGTCTCCTACGAGCAGTACTTC
TRBJ2-5 | TRBV20-1 | many | NA | CSADGVQETQYF | TGCAGTGCCGACGGGGTCCAAGAGACCCAGTACTTC
TRBJ2-5 | TRBV15 | few | TRBD2 | CATSGTTSGSAQTQYF | TGTGCCACCAGCGGCACTACTAGCGGGAGTGCGCAGACCCAGTACTTC
TRBJ1-2 | TRBV18 | many | TRBD1 | CASSSTQGAFDGYTF | TGTGCCAGCTCAAGTACACAGGGGGCGTTTGATGGCTACACCTTC
TRBJ2-5 | TRBV5-5 | NA | NA | CASSPRGDGTQYF | TGTGCCAGCAGCCCTCGAGGGGACGGGACCCAGTACTTC
TRBJ2-1 | TRBV20-1 | many | NA | CSARGDGGDGEQFF | TGCAGTGCTAGAGGGGACGGAGGGGATGGGGAGCAGTTCTTC